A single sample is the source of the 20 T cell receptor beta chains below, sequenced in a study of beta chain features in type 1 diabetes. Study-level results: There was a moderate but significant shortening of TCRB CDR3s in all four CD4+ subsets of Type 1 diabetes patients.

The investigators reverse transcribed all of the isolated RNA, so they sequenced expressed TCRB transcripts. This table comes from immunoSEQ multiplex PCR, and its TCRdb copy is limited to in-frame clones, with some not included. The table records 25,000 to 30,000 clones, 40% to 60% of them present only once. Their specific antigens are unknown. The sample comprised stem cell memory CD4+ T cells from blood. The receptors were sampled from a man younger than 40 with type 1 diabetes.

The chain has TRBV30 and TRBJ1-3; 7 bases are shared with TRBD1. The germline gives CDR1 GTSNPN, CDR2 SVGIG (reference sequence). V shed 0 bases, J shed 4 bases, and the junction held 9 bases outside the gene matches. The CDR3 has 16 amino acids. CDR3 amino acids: CAWSVPYRGRGNTIYF. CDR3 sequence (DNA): TGTGCCTGGAGTGTACCTTACAGGGGAAGGGGAAACACCATATATTTT.

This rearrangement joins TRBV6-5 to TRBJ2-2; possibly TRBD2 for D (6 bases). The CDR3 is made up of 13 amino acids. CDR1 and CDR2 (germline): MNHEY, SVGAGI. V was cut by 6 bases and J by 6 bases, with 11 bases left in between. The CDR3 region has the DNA TGTGCCAGCAGGAGAGGCGGGGCCGGGGAGCTGTTTTTT. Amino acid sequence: CASRRGGAGELFF.

Written as DNA, the CDR3 is TGTGCCAGCAGTTACTCGAGTCAGGGGGGACTAGATACGCAGTATTTT. Protein product: CASSYSSQGGLDTQYF. This chain links TRBV6-5 with TRBJ2-3, with D maybe TRBD1 (7 bases). CDR3 length equals 16 residues. V was shortened by 0 bases and J by 5 bases, with 15 bases between the two germline ends. Germline CDR1 MNHEY, CDR2 SVGAGI.

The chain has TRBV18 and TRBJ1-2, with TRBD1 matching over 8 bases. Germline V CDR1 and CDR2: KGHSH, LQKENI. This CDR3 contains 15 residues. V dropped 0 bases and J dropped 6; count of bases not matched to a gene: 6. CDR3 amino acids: CASSPPNRGDNGYTF. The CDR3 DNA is TGTGCCAGCTCACCACCGAACAGGGGGGATAATGGCTACACCTTC.

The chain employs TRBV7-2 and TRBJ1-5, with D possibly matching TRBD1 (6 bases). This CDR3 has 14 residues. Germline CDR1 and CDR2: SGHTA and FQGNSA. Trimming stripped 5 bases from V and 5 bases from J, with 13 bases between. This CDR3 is CASSVSPGDQPQHF. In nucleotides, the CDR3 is TGTGCCAGCAGCGTATCCCCAGGGGATCAGCCCCAGCATTTT.

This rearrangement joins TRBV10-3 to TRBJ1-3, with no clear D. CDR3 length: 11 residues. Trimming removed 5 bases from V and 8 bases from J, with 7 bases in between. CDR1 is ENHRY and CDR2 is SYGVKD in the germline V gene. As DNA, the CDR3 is TGTGCCATCAGTCCGGGAGACACCATATATTTT. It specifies CAISPGDTIYF.

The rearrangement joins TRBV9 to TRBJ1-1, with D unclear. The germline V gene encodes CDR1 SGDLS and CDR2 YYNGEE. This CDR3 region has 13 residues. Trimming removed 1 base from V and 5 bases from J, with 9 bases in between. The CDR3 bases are TGTGCCAGCAGCGTAAGGGAGGGTACTGAAGCTTTCTTT. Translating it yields CASSVREGTEAFF.

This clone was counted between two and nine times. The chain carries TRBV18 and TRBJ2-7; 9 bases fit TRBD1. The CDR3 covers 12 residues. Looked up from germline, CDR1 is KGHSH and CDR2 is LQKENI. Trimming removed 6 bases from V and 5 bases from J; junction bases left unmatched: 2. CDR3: CASSRTGDEQYF. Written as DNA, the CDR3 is TGTGCCAGCTCCCGGACAGGGGACGAGCAGTACTTC.

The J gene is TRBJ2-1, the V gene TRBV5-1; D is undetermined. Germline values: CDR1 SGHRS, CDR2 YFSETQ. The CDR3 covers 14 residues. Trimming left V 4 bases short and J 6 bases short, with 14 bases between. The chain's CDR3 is CASSLPNPSNEQFF. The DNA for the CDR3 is TGCGCCAGCAGCCTCCCAAACCCTAGCAATGAGCAGTTCTTC.

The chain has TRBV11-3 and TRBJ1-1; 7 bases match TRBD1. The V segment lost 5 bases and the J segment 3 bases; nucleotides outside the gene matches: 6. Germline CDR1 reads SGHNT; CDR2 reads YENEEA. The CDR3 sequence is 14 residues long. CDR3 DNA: TGTGCCAGCAGCGTCGTTGGGACAGACACTGAAGCTTTCTTT. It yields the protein CASSVVGTDTEAFF.

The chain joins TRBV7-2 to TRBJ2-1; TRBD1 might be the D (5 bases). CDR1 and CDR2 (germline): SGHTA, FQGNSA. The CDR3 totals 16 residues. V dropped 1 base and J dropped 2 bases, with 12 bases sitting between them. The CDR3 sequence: CASSLETYRPYNEQFF. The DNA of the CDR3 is TGTGCCAGCAGCTTAGAAACCTACAGGCCCTACAATGAGCAGTTCTTC.

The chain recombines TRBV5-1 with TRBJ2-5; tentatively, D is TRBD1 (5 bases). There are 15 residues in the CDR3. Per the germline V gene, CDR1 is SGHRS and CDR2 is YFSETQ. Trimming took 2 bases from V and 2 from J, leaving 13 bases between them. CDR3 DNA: TGCGCCAGCAGCTTAGGGGCCCAGGTTCAAGAGACCCAGTACTTC. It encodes CASSLGAQVQETQYF.

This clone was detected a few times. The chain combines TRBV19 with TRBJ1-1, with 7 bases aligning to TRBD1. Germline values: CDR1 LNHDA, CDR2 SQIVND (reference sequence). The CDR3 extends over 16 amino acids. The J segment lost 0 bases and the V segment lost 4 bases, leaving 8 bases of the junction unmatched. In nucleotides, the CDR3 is TGTGCCAGTAGTACGGCGGGACAGAAAATGAACACTGAAGCTTTCTTT. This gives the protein CASSTAGQKMNTEAFF.

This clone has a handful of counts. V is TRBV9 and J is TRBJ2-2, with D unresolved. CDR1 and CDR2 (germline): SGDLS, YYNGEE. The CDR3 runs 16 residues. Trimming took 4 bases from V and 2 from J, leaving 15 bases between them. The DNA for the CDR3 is TGTGCCAGCAGCCCACAAATGACACTCAACACCGGGGAGCTGTTTTTT. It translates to CASSPQMTLNTGELFF.

CDR3 in DNA: TGTGCCTGGACCACCACCCCAGGGTTATGGTATGGCTACACCTTC. Translated, it gives CAWTTTPGLWYGYTF. V is TRBV30 and J is TRBJ1-2; possible D gene TRBD1, 5 bases. The length of the CDR3 is 15 residues. V was cut by 4 bases and J by 5 bases, with 20 bases left in between. Germline CDR1 and CDR2: GTSNPN and SVGIG (reference sequence).

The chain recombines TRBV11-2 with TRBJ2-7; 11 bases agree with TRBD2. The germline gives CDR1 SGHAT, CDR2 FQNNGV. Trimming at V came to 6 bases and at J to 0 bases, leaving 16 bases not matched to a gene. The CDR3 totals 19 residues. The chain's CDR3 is CASRNGGLAEWALSYEQYF. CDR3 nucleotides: TGTGCCAGCAGAAATGGGGGACTAGCGGAGTGGGCCCTCTCCTACGAGCAGTACTTC.

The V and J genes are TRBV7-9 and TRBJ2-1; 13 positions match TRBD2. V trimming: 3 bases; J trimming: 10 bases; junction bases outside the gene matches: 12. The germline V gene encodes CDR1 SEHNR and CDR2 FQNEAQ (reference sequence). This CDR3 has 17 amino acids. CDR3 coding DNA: TGTGCCAGCAGCTTGGACCAACTAGCGGGGGGGCGTCGGGAGCAGTTCTTC. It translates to CASSLDQLAGGRREQFF.

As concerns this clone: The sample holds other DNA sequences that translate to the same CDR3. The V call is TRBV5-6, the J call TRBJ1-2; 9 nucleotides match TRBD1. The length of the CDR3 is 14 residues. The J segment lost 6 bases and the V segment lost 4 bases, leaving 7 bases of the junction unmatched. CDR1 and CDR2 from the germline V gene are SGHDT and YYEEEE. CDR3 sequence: CASSDPTGGNGYTF. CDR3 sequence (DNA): TGTGCCAGCAGCGACCCGACAGGGGGGAATGGCTACACCTTC.

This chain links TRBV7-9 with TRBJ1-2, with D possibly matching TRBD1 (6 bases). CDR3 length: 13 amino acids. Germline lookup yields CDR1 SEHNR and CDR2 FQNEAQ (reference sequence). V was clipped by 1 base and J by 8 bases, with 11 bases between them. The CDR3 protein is CASSLVQGDGYTF. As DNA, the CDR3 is TGTGCCAGCAGCTTAGTACAGGGCGACGGCTACACCTTC. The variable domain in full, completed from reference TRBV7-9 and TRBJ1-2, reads DTGVSQNPRHKITKRGQNVTFRCDPISEHNRLYWYRQTLGQGPEFLTYFQNEAQLEKSRLLSDRFSAERPKGSFSTLEIQRTEQGDSAMYLCASSLVQGDGYTFGSGTRLTVV.

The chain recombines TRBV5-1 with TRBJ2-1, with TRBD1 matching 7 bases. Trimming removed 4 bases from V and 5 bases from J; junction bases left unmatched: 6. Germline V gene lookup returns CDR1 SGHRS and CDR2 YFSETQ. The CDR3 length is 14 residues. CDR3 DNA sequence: TGCGCCAGCAGCCCGGGGACAGCGGACAATGAGCAGTTCTTC. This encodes CASSPGTADNEQFF.